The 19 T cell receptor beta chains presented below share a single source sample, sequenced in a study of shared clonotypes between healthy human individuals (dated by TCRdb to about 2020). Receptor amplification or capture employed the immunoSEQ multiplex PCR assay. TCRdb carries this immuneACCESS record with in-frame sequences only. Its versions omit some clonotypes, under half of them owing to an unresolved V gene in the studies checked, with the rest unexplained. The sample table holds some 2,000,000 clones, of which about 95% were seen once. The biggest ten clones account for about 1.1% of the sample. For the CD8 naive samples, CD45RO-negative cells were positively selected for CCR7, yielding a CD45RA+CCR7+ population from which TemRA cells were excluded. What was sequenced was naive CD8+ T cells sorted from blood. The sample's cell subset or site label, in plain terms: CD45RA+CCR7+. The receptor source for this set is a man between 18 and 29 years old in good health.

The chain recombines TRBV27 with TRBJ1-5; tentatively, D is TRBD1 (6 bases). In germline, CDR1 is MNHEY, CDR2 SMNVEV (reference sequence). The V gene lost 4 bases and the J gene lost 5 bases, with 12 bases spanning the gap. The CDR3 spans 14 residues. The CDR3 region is CASSWGQGDQPQHF. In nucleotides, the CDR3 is TGTGCCAGCAGTTGGGGGCAGGGAGATCAGCCCCAGCATTTT.

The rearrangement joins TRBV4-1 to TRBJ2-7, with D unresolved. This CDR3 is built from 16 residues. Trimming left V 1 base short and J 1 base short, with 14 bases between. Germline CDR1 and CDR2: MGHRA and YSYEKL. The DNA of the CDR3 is TGCGCCAGCAGCCAAGCCGCAGGTCTGCAATCCTACGAGCAGTACTTC. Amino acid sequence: CASSQAAGLQSYEQYF.

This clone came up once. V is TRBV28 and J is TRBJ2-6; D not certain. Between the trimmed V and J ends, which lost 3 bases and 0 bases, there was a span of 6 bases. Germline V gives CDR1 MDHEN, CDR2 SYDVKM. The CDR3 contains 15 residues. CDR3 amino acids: CASSFVTSGANVLTF. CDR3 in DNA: TGTGCCAGCAGTTTTGTTACCTCTGGGGCCAACGTCCTGACTTTC.

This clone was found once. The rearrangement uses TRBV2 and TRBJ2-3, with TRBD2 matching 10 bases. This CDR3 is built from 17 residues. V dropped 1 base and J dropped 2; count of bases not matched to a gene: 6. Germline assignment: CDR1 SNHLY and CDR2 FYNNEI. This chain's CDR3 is CASSEGIAGGYTDTQYF. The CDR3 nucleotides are TGTGCCAGCAGTGAAGGAATAGCGGGGGGCTACACAGATACGCAGTATTTT.

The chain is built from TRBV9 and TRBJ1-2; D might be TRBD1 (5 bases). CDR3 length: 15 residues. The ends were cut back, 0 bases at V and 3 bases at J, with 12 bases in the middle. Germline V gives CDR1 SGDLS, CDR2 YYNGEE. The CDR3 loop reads CASSVGSGGDYGYTF. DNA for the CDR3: TGTGCCAGCAGCGTAGGTTCCGGGGGGGACTATGGCTACACCTTC.

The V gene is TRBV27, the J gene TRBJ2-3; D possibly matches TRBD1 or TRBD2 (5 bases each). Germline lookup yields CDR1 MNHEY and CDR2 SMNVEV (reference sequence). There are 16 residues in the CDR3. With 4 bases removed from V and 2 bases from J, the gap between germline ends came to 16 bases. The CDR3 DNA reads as TGTGCCAGCAGTTCCTCCATGGGGGAATTCACAGATACGCAGTATTTT. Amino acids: CASSSSMGEFTDTQYF.

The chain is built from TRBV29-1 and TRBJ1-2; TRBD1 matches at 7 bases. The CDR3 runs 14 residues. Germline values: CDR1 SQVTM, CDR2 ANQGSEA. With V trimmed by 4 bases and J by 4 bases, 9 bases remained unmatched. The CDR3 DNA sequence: TGCAGCGTTGGTAGGGACAGCAACCTCTATGGCTACACCTTC. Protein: CSVGRDSNLYGYTF. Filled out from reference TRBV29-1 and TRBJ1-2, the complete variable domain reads SAVISQKPSRDICQRGTSLTIQCQVDSQVTMMFWYRQQPGQSLTLIATANQGSEATYESGFVIDKFPISRPNLTFSTLTVSNMSPEDSSIYLCSVGRDSNLYGYTFGSGTRLTVV.

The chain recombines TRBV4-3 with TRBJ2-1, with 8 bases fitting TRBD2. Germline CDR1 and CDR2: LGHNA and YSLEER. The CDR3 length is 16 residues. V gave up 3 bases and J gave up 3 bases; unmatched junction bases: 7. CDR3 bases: TGCGCCAGCAGCCACAGCCCAGCGGGGGACTACAATGAGCAGTTCTTC. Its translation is CASSHSPAGDYNEQFF.

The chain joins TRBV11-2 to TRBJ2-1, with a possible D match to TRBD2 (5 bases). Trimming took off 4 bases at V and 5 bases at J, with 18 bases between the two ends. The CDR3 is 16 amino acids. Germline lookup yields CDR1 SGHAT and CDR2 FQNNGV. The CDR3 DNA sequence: TGTGCCAGCAGCTCTTGGGAGTCCCCGCGACACAATGAGCAGTTCTTC. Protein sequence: CASSSWESPRHNEQFF.

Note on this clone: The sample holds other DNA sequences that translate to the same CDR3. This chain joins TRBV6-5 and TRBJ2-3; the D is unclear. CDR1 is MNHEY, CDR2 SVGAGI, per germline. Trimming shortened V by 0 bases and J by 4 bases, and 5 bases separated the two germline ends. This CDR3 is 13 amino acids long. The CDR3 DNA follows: TGTGCCAGCAGTTACTCCCGGGCAGATACGCAGTATTTT. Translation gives CASSYSRADTQYF.

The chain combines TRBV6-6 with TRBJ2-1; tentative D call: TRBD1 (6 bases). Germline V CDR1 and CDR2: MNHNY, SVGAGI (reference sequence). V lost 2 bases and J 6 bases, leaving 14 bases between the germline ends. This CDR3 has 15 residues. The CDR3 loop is CASSYRAGAFNEQFF. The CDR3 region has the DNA TGTGCCAGCAGTTACCGGGCAGGGGCCTTCAATGAGCAGTTCTTC.

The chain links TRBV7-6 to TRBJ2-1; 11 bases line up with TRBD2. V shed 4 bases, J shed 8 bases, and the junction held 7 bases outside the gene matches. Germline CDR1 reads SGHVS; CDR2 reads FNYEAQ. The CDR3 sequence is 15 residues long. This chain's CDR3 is CASSYSGGAFDEQFF. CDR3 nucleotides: TGTGCCAGCAGCTATAGCGGGGGGGCCTTCGATGAGCAGTTCTTC.

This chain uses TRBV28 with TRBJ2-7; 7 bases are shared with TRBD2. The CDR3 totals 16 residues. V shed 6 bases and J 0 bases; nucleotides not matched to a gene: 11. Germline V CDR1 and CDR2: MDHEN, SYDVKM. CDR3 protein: CASRYESGESSYEQYF. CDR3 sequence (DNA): TGTGCCAGCAGATATGAAAGCGGGGAGAGCTCCTACGAGCAGTACTTC.

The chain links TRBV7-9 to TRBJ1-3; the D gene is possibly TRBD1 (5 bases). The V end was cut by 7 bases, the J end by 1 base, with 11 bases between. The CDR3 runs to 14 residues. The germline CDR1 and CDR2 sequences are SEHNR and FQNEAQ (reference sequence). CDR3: CASMDTLSGNTIYF. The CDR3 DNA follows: TGTGCCAGCATGGACACCTTATCTGGAAACACCATATATTTT.

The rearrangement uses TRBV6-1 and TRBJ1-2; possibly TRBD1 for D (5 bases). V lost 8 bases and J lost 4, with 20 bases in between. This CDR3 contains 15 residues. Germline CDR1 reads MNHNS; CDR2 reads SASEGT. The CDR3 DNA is TGTGCCAGCGCGGGGATGGGGGAGCAAGGCTATGGCTACACCTTC. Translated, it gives CASAGMGEQGYGYTF.

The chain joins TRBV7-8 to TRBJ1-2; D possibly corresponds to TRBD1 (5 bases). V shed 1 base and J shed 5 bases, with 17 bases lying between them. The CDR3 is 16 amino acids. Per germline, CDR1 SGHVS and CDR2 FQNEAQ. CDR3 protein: CASSLDAGWDPYGYTF. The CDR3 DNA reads TGTGCCAGCAGCTTAGACGCCGGATGGGACCCTTATGGCTACACCTTC.

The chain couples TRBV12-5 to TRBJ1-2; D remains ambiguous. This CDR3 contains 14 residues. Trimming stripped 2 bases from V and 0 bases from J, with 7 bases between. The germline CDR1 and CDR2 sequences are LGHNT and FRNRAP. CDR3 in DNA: TGTGCTAGTGGTTTGACCTACTCTAACTATGGCTACACCTTC. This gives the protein CASGLTYSNYGYTF. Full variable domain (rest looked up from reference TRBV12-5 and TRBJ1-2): DARVTQTPRHKVTEMGQEVTMRCQPILGHNTVFWYRQTMMQGLELLAYFRNRAPLDDSGMPKDRFSAEMPDATLATLKIQPSEPRDSAVYFCASGLTYSNYGYTFGSGTRLTVV.

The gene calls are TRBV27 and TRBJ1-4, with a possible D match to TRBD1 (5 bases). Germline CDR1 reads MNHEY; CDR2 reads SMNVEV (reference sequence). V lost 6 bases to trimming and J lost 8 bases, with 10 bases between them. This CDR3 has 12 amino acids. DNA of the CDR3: TGTGCCAGCAGAGACTGGGGGGAAAAACTGTTTTTT. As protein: CASRDWGEKLFF. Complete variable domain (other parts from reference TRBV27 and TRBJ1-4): EAQVTQNPRYLITVTGKKLTVTCSQNMNHEYMSWYRQDPGLGLRQIYYSMNVEVTDKGDVPEGYKVSRKEKRNFPLILESPSPNQTSLYFCASRDWGEKLFFGSGTQLSVL.

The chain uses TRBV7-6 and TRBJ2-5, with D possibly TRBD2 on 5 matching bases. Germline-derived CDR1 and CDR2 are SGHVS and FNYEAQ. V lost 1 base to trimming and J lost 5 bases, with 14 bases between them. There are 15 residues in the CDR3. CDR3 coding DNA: TGTGCCAGCAGCTTAGGTAGCGCTCCCAGGGAGACCCAGTACTTC. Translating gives CASSLGSAPRETQYF.